The next 21 T cell receptor beta chains were all read from a single sample in a study of T-cell memory formation after mild COVID-19. TCRdb processed the 5' RACE reads anew with MiXCR; each CDR3 protein has one entry. The repertoire holds 400,000 to 500,000 distinct CDR3 sequences, with roughly 18% as singletons. Sequencing was done on a sample of PBMCs or a T cell subset sorted from them (not recorded which). The receptors originated from a man between 18 and 35 years old who had mild COVID-19 (a few samples of this study predate the infection). Cell type and time point are not known.

The chain recombines TRBV12-3 or TRBV12-4 with TRBJ2-7, with TRBD2 matching over 9 bases. The V and J ends lost 6 bases and 5 bases, in that order; junction bases with no gene match: 5. CDR3 length equals 13 residues. CDR3 sequence reads: CASRASGGNEQYF. The CDR3 DNA sequence: TGTGCCAGCAGGGCCAGCGGGGGGAACGAGCAGTACTTC.

The chain uses TRBV7-9 and TRBJ1-1; the D gene is possibly TRBD1 (6 bases). The length of the CDR3 is 11 residues. Germline V CDR1 and CDR2: SEHNR, FQNEAQ (reference sequence). The germline V and J ends were trimmed by 4 bases and 11 bases, with 11 bases remaining between them. The CDR3 is CASSSTGYAFF. The DNA for the CDR3 is TGTGCCAGCAGCTCTACAGGGTACGCTTTCTTT.

This chain's CDR3 is CATSKQLTGGNTEAFF. For the CDR3, the DNA is TGTGCCACCAGCAAGCAGTTGACAGGGGGCAACACTGAAGCTTTCTTT. V is TRBV15 and J is TRBJ1-1, with 10 bases lining up with TRBD1. Trimming removed 4 bases from V and 2 bases from J; junction bases left unmatched: 7. Germline values: CDR1 LNHNV, CDR2 YYDKDF (reference sequence). CDR3 length: 16 residues.

The rearrangement joins TRBV7-2 to TRBJ1-2, with a possible D match to TRBD1 (5 bases). The CDR3 extends over 15 amino acids. Between the trimmed V and J ends, which lost 3 bases and 6 bases, there was a span of 17 bases. Germline V lookup: CDR1 SGHTA, CDR2 FQGNSA. The CDR3 nucleotides read TGTGCCAGCAGCTTTTCCCCGGACACAACAAATGGCTACACCTTC. Residues: CASSFSPDTTNGYTF. Filled out from reference TRBV7-2 and TRBJ1-2, the complete variable domain reads GAGVSQSPSNKVTEKGKDVELRCDPISGHTALYWYRQSLGQGLEFLIYFQGNSAPDKSGLPSDRFSAERTGGSVSTLTIQRTQQEDSAVYLCASSFSPDTTNGYTFGSGTRLTVV.

The sample holds a few counts of this clonotype. This rearrangement joins TRBV18 to TRBJ2-4, with 8 bases aligning to TRBD1. The germline V gene encodes CDR1 KGHSH and CDR2 LQKENI. The CDR3 spans 16 residues. The V segment lost 3 bases and the J segment 2 bases; nucleotides outside the gene matches: 6. The CDR3, as DNA: TGTGCCAGCTCACCCCCCCAGGGGGCTTCCAAAAACATTCAGTACTTC. This encodes CASSPPQGASKNIQYF.

V and J are TRBV5-1 and TRBJ2-1; 8 positions agree with TRBD2. Germline CDR1 and CDR2: SGHRS and YFSETQ. CDR3 length equals 14 residues. Unmatched junction bases numbered 10, after V lost 4 bases and J lost 10 bases. CDR3 residues: CASSTGLAGWEQFF. The CDR3 DNA reads TGCGCCAGCAGCACCGGACTAGCCGGTTGGGAGCAGTTCTTC.

The CDR3 is CASSQDEQVASGANVLTF. The CDR3 nucleotides read TGCGCCAGCAGCCAAGACGAACAGGTTGCCTCTGGGGCCAACGTCCTGACTTTC. The chain is built from TRBV4-1 and TRBJ2-6; maybe TRBD1 (5 bases). V lost 0 bases and J 0 bases, leaving 12 bases between the germline ends. CDR3 size: 18 residues. Germline-derived CDR1 and CDR2 are MGHRA and YSYEKL.

This sequence joins TRBV27 and TRBJ1-1; tentatively, D is TRBD1 (6 bases). The germline CDR1 and CDR2 sequences are MNHEY and SMNVEV (reference sequence). CDR3 length equals 14 residues. V shed 7 bases and J shed 1 base, with 13 bases lying between them. CDR3 loop: CASTVQGPNTEAFF. The CDR3 DNA follows: TGTGCCAGCACAGTCCAGGGGCCGAACACTGAAGCTTTCTTT.

This chain uses TRBV6-2 or TRBV6-3 with TRBJ2-7; no definite D call. The CDR3 extends over 15 amino acids. Deletions cut 0 bases from V and 7 bases from J, with 16 bases between. Germline lookup yields CDR1 MNHEY and CDR2 SVGEGT. The CDR3 bases are TGTGCCAGCAGTTACTCGACTCCACCGGAGTTGGAGCAGTACGTC. As protein: CASSYSTPPELEQYV.

This clonotype appeared a few times. The CDR3 DNA sequence: TGTGCCAGCAGCTTGGGGACTTCGAACATTCAGTACTTC. It specifies CASSLGTSNIQYF. The genes are TRBV11-2 and TRBJ2-4; tentative D call: TRBD2 (6 bases). The CDR3 has 13 amino acids. CDR1 and CDR2 from the germline V gene are SGHAT and FQNNGV. Trimming stripped 3 bases from V and 7 bases from J, with 10 bases between. Using reference TRBV11-2 and TRBJ2-4 for the parts outside the CDR3, the full variable domain is EAGVAQSPRYKIIEKRQSVAFWCNPISGHATLYWYQQILGQGPKLLIQFQNNGVVDDSQLPKDRFSAERLKGVDSTLKIQPAKLEDSAVYLCASSLGTSNIQYFGAGTRLSVL.

The CDR3 loop reads CAISDYYQGKYEQYF. The CDR3 nucleotides read TGTGCCATCAGTGATTATTACCAGGGTAAATACGAGCAGTACTTC. The V and J genes are TRBV10-3 and TRBJ2-7; weak D call: TRBD1 (5 bases). CDR1 ENHRY and CDR2 SYGVKD come from the germline V gene. The CDR3 extends over 15 amino acids. Trimming took 3 bases from V and 4 from J, leaving 16 bases between them.

This clonotype was counted a few times. The rearrangement uses TRBV5-1 and TRBJ2-1; 8 nucleotides align to TRBD2. CDR3 size: 15 residues. Unmatched junction bases numbered 5, after V lost 0 bases and J lost 6 bases. Germline assignment: CDR1 SGHRS and CDR2 YFSETQ. Here the CDR3 DNA reads TGCGCCAGCAGCTTGGCGGGACTAGGAGGCAATGAGCAGTTCTTC. The encoded protein is CASSLAGLGGNEQFF.

This clonotype showed up just a few times. The rearrangement links TRBV10-3 to TRBJ2-5; possibly TRBD1 or TRBD2 for D (5 bases each). Germline V CDR1 and CDR2: ENHRY, SYGVKD. The CDR3 sequence is 15 residues long. V lost 5 bases to trimming and J lost 2 bases, with 15 bases between them. The CDR3 bases are TGTGCCATCAGTTTGGGGGACCCCTCTCAAGAGACCCAGTACTTC. Its translation: CAISLGDPSQETQYF.

This rearrangement joins TRBV20-1 to TRBJ2-3; 8 nucleotides agree with TRBD2. V was pared by 6 bases and J by 0 bases, with 14 bases of the junction left unmatched. CDR3 size: 17 residues. CDR1 is DFQATT, CDR2 SNEGSKA, per germline (reference sequence). In DNA, the CDR3 is TGCAGTGCCGGACGGGGGCGGGGGGATCGGAGCACAGATACGCAGTATTTT. It encodes CSAGRGRGDRSTDTQYF.

In its sample, this clonotype was seen a few times. The chain links TRBV28 to TRBJ2-4, with D perhaps being TRBD1 or TRBD2 (5 bases each). V dropped 2 bases and J dropped 0 bases, with 8 bases sitting between them. Germline lookup yields CDR1 MDHEN and CDR2 SYDVKM. The CDR3 spans 15 residues. CDR3 residues: CASSLGGRAKNIQYF. DNA of the CDR3: TGTGCCAGCAGTTTAGGGGGAAGAGCCAAAAACATTCAGTACTTC.

The chain has TRBV4-1 and TRBJ2-3, with 8 positions matching TRBD2. Germline trimming cut 1 base from V and 1 base from J; bases unmatched to any gene: 4. CDR3 size: 16 residues. Germline CDR1 reads MGHRA; CDR2 reads YSYEKL. CDR3 in amino acids: CASSQAGAGGTDTQYF. The CDR3 DNA reads TGCGCCAGCAGCCAAGCTGGAGCGGGGGGCACAGATACGCAGTATTTT.

CDR3 sequence reads: CASRAVPYSNQPQHF. For the CDR3, the DNA is TGCGCCAGCCGGGCGGTTCCTTATAGCAATCAGCCCCAGCATTTT. The V and J genes are TRBV5-1 and TRBJ1-5; D unresolved. Germline-derived CDR1 and CDR2 are SGHRS and YFSETQ. Trimming took 7 bases from V and 0 from J, leaving 14 bases between them. The CDR3 runs 15 residues.

This clonotype was seen a handful of times. J is TRBJ1-5 and V is TRBV6-2 or TRBV6-3, with 7 nucleotides matching TRBD1. Germline V gives CDR1 MNHEY, CDR2 SVGEGT. The CDR3 has 15 residues. J gave up 2 bases and V 6 bases, and 7 bases lay outside the gene matches. CDR3 loop: CASSRSQGRNQPQHF. Written as DNA, the CDR3 is TGTGCCAGCAGCAGGTCACAGGGGCGCAATCAGCCCCAGCATTTT.

This clonotype came up a few times. The chain uses TRBV10-3 and TRBJ2-2; 8 bases match TRBD2. This CDR3 has 14 amino acids. The germline V gene has CDR1 ENHRY and CDR2 SYGVKD. Germline trimming cut 5 bases from V and 6 bases from J; bases unmatched to any gene: 5. CDR3 sequence (DNA): TGTGCCATCAGTCCGGGACTAGGGCCCGGGGAGCTGTTTTTT. Translation gives CAISPGLGPGELFF.

V gene TRBV4-3 combines with J gene TRBJ2-3, with TRBD2 matching over 9 bases. Germline V gene data show CDR1 as LGHNA and CDR2 as YSLEER. Losses at the gene ends were 0 bases for V and 11 bases for J; bases not matched to a gene: 15. The CDR3 is 17 residues long. DNA of the CDR3: TGCGCCAGCAGCCAAGATAACGTCCCGGGACTAGCCGTACGGCAGTATTTT. Protein sequence: CASSQDNVPGLAVRQYF.

The chain employs TRBV7-8 and TRBJ2-7; TRBD2 matches at 7 bases. This CDR3 contains 14 residues. Trimming at V came to 8 bases and at J to 1 base, leaving 8 bases not matched to a gene. Germline V lookup: CDR1 SGHVS, CDR2 FQNEAQ. The CDR3 bases are TGTGCCAGCGGGAGGGGCAGCGGGTCCTACGAGCAGTACTTC. Encoded protein: CASGRGSGSYEQYF.